Listed below are T cell receptor beta chains from one sample, sequenced in a study of T-cell memory formation after mild COVID-19. TCRdb itself ran the 5' RACE reads through MiXCR, one entry per CDR3 protein. The table shows roughly 400,000 distinct CDR3 sequences, with 20% to 25% occurring only once. The sequenced material came from PBMCs or a T cell subset sorted from them (not recorded which). Receptors were obtained from an adult woman who had mild COVID-19 (a few samples of this study predate the infection). Cell type and time point are not known. CDR3s include the opening cysteine and the closing phenylalanine or tryptophan. The order of the fields is J gene, V gene, CDR3 protein.

j_call: TRBJ2-3
v_call: TRBV20-1
cdr3_aa: CSARRAGGGSTDTQYF

j_call: TRBJ2-7
v_call: TRBV18
cdr3_aa: CASSPRTGTPQFYEQYF

j_call: TRBJ2-7
v_call: TRBV4-1
cdr3_aa: CASSQEPPGYVGIETGDSYEQYF

j_call: TRBJ2-1
v_call: TRBV25-1
cdr3_aa: CARRSTSGIGDEQFF

j_call: TRBJ2-3
v_call: TRBV6-5
cdr3_aa: CASSYSILAGPSTDTQYF

j_call: TRBJ1-5
v_call: TRBV12-3/TRBV12-4
cdr3_aa: CASSFSHGQPQHF

j_call: TRBJ2-3
v_call: TRBV20-1
cdr3_aa: CSALLAGLDTQYF

j_call: TRBJ1-2
v_call: TRBV14
cdr3_aa: CASSQDGIGAGPYGYTF

j_call: TRBJ1-2
v_call: TRBV7-9
cdr3_aa: CASSPPDGYGYTF

j_call: TRBJ1-1
v_call: TRBV5-1
cdr3_aa: CASSLAGYAKNTEAFF

j_call: TRBJ1-2
v_call: TRBV20-1
cdr3_aa: CSARSTFGYTF

j_call: TRBJ2-7
v_call: TRBV29-1
cdr3_aa: CSVEDKGTGGAEQYF

j_call: TRBJ2-7
v_call: TRBV4-1
cdr3_aa: CASSHLYRDGAYEQYF

j_call: TRBJ1-1
v_call: TRBV10-3
cdr3_aa: CAISDPGQGATEAFF

j_call: TRBJ1-5
v_call: TRBV2
cdr3_aa: CASSEKYSNQPQHF

j_call: TRBJ2-2
v_call: TRBV11-2
cdr3_aa: CASSFSPANTGELFF

j_call: TRBJ1-2
v_call: TRBV7-2
cdr3_aa: CASSFGHLYGYTF

j_call: TRBJ1-4
v_call: TRBV2
cdr3_aa: CASSERNRANEKLFF

j_call: TRBJ1-2
v_call: TRBV27
cdr3_aa: CASSLSWDSYGYTF

j_call: TRBJ1-5
v_call: TRBV6-5
cdr3_aa: CASSYSITSTGNQPQHF

j_call: TRBJ1-1
v_call: TRBV24-1
cdr3_aa: CATSDSSGSTEAFF

j_call: TRBJ2-1
v_call: TRBV29-1
cdr3_aa: CSVVGGGETSSYNEQFF

j_call: TRBJ1-1
v_call: TRBV27
cdr3_aa: CASSLSGPLQGKTEAFF

j_call: TRBJ2-1
v_call: TRBV24-1
cdr3_aa: CATSAPTGLAGVNEQFF

j_call: TRBJ2-3
v_call: TRBV3-1
cdr3_aa: CASSQLPTDTQYF

j_call: TRBJ2-1
v_call: TRBV7-6
cdr3_aa: CASSLHGGSSYNEQFF

j_call: TRBJ2-2
v_call: TRBV27
cdr3_aa: CASSLSPGVGTGELFF

j_call: TRBJ2-5
v_call: TRBV2
cdr3_aa: CASSVDRNQETQYF

j_call: TRBJ2-1
v_call: TRBV7-8
cdr3_aa: CASSLVSRKNEQFF

j_call: TRBJ1-2
v_call: TRBV9
cdr3_aa: CASSVSGGASGYTF

j_call: TRBJ2-1
v_call: TRBV4-3
cdr3_aa: CASSQPPLTSGRVYNEQFF

j_call: TRBJ2-1
v_call: TRBV2
cdr3_aa: CASMGGTASYNEQFF

j_call: TRBJ2-1
v_call: TRBV7-8
cdr3_aa: CASSLAGDTYHNEQFF

j_call: TRBJ1-6
v_call: TRBV12-3/TRBV12-4
cdr3_aa: CASSLRENSPLHF

j_call: TRBJ1-1
v_call: TRBV25-1
cdr3_aa: CASRDPNTEAFF

j_call: TRBJ1-1
v_call: TRBV7-8
cdr3_aa: CASSLLGVSTEAFF

j_call: TRBJ1-1
v_call: TRBV29-1
cdr3_aa: CSVVYGGRNTEAFF

j_call: TRBJ1-1
v_call: TRBV9
cdr3_aa: CASSPEDSNTEAFF

j_call: TRBJ2-3
v_call: TRBV25-1
cdr3_aa: CASSVQGEEADTQYF

j_call: TRBJ2-7
v_call: TRBV18
cdr3_aa: CASSQSSGSGEQYF

j_call: TRBJ2-2
v_call: TRBV28
cdr3_aa: CASQAGGNTGELFF

j_call: TRBJ2-7
v_call: TRBV27
cdr3_aa: CASSLDRVDYEQYF

j_call: TRBJ1-1
v_call: TRBV18
cdr3_aa: CASSLNSAMNTEAFF

j_call: TRBJ1-2
v_call: TRBV4-1
cdr3_aa: CASSQDQGTGGYGYTF

j_call: TRBJ2-1
v_call: TRBV4-1
cdr3_aa: CASSHVGGREREQFF

j_call: TRBJ1-3
v_call: TRBV14
cdr3_aa: CASSQDEVRAIGTIYF

j_call: TRBJ2-1
v_call: TRBV5-1
cdr3_aa: CASSSGLAGENDEQFF

j_call: TRBJ2-3
v_call: TRBV6-1
cdr3_aa: CASSAVAGVTTDTQYF

j_call: TRBJ2-3
v_call: TRBV7-3
cdr3_aa: CASSPGFTDTQYF

j_call: TRBJ2-3
v_call: TRBV7-9
cdr3_aa: CASSSTTRGTDTQYF

j_call: TRBJ1-2
v_call: TRBV20-1
cdr3_aa: CSAASDREDGYTF